The clone carrying this T cell receptor beta chain was counted many times. This sample was included in a study of molecular identifiers for immune sequencing clone quantification. Libraries of naive CD8 cells were prepared from around 18,000 to 910,000 sorted cells using 10%, 30% or 50% RNA. V lost 3 bases and J lost 5; bases outside the gene matches: 10. In germline, CDR1 is DFQATT, CDR2 SNEGSKA (reference sequence). The length of the CDR3 is 16 residues. TCRdb re-derived calls from the PCR reads in MiXCR, one entry per CDR3 protein. In the table there are hundreds of thousands of distinct CDR3 sequences, about 25% of which are singletons.

This receptor was identified in a human donor in good health. Some libraries in this study had Jurkat cell RNA spiked in. What was sequenced was naive CD8+ T cells from blood, with Jurkat cell RNA spiked in. Subset described: FACS-sorted CD8+CD4-CCR7+CD45RA+ naive T cells. The V and J genes are TRBV20-1 and TRBJ2-3; 11 bases agree with TRBD2. The CDR3 loop is CSARGLAEDWEDTQYF. Here the CDR3 DNA reads TGCAGTGCTAGGGGACTAGCGGAAGACTGGGAAGATACGCAGTATTTT.